A single sample gave rise to the 30 T cell receptor beta chains below, sequenced in a study of circulating CD8 cells and anti-PD-1 response in melanoma (dated by TCRdb to 2018 to 2021). Four subsets defined by PD-1 and/or TIGIT were sorted from live CD3+CD8+TCRalphabeta+ cells on a BD FACSAria II cell sorter. These reads were obtained on a NextSeq 500. Starting from about 15 ng of total RNA, TCR libraries were made with the QIAseq Immune Repertoire RNA Library Kit, Human TCR Panel. The public reads were run again by TCRdb, first through fastp at Q25 and then through MiXCR, and only productive beta chains were kept. All rows with the same CDR3 protein become a single entry with the most common DNA and genes. Counted in this sample were more than 650 distinct CDR3 sequences; about an eighth of them appeared once. The ten top clones hold about 56% of the sample. This specimen was CD8+ T cells from PBMCs, taken at baseline or after one month of anti-PD-1 therapy (not recorded which). Every receptor here comes from a human donor with melanoma.

This clonotype is labeled medium-sized. The rearrangement links TRBV7-9 to TRBJ2-5; D is uncertain. Trimming pared 0 bases from V and 5 bases from J, leaving 7 bases between. This CDR3 region has 13 residues. CDR1 and CDR2 from the germline V gene are SEHNR and FQNEAQ (reference sequence). CDR3 coding DNA: TGTGCCAGCAGCTTAGCCATTCAGGAGACCCAGTACTTC. Residues: CASSLAIQETQYF.

The chain carries TRBV19 and TRBJ1-1, with a possible D match to TRBD1 (5 bases). V lost 1 base and J lost 7, with 7 bases in between. The CDR3 has 12 amino acids. Germline CDR1 reads LNHDA; CDR2 reads SQIVND (reference sequence). In DNA, the CDR3 is TGTGCCAGTAGTATAGGGGGCTTTGAAGCTTTCTTT. Amino acids: CASSIGGFEAFF. The full variable domain, rest sourced from reference TRBV19 and TRBJ1-1, is DGGITQSPKYLFRKEGQNVTLSCEQNLNHDAMYWYRQDPGQGLRLIYYSQIVNDFQKGDIAEGYSVSREKKESFPLTVTSAQKNPTAFYLCASSIGGFEAFFGQGTRLTVV.

This clonotype is deemed medium-sized (0.01 to 0.1%). The CDR3: CASSDPGSLNNEQFF. CDR3 nucleotides: TGTGCCAGCAGTGACCCCGGGAGCCTGAACAATGAGCAGTTCTTC. The chain carries TRBV2 and TRBJ2-1; tentatively, D is TRBD2 (6 bases). The CDR3 extends over 15 amino acids. The germline CDR1 and CDR2 sequences are SNHLY and FYNNEI. Trimming cost V 3 bases and J 5 bases, with 14 bases left between them. Combining the CDR3 with reference TRBV2 and TRBJ2-1 gives the whole variable domain EPEVTQTPSHQVTQMGQEVILRCVPISNHLYFYWYRQILGQKVEFLVSFYNNEISEKSEIFDDQFSVERPDGSNFTLKIRSTKLEDSAMYFCASSDPGSLNNEQFFGPGTRLTVL.

Comment on this clonotype: A much larger clonotype is one base distant, so this may be a read error. The gene calls are TRBV20-1 and TRBJ2-7; 11 positions match TRBD2. CDR1 and CDR2 from the germline V gene are DFQATT and SNEGSKA (reference sequence). The CDR3 runs 16 residues. V lost 2 bases, J lost 0 bases, and 6 bases stayed unmatched. This chain's CDR3 is CSARNLAGGPSYEQYF. In nucleotides, the CDR3 is TGCAGTGCTAGAAATCTAGCGGGGGGCCCCTCCTACGAGCAGTACTTC.

By proportion, this clonotype is medium-sized. This chain uses TRBV11-2 with TRBJ2-3; maybe TRBD1 (6 bases). The germline CDR1 and CDR2 sequences are SGHAT and FQNNGV. There are 14 residues in the CDR3. V dropped 2 bases and J dropped 4 bases, with 10 bases sitting between them. In nucleotides, the CDR3 is TGTGCCAGCAGCTTAACAGGGAAATCAGATACGCAGTATTTT. Translating it yields CASSLTGKSDTQYF.

In this sample, this clonotype is medium-sized. This CDR3 reads CASSPDGSTDTQYF. CDR3 DNA: TGTGCCAGTAGTCCGGACGGGAGCACAGATACGCAGTATTTT. This rearrangement joins TRBV19 to TRBJ2-3; D is unresolved. In germline, CDR1 is LNHDA, CDR2 SQIVND (reference sequence). CDR3 size: 14 residues. Deletions cut 5 bases from V and 0 bases from J, with 9 bases between.

The chain employs TRBV2 and TRBJ2-1; 10 nucleotides line up with TRBD1. The CDR3 spans 14 residues. Germline CDR1 is SNHLY and CDR2 is FYNNEI. Germline trimming cut 6 bases from V and 6 bases from J; bases unmatched to any gene: 5. As DNA, the CDR3 is TGTGCCAGCAGGGCTGACAGGGGGCCCAATGAGCAGTTCTTC. Its protein product is CASRADRGPNEQFF.

By its share, this clonotype is medium-sized. The genes are TRBV7-3 and TRBJ2-1; D could derive from TRBD1 or TRBD2 (6 bases each). This CDR3 is built from 15 residues. V lost 1 base to trimming and J lost 6 bases, with 13 bases between them. Germline CDR1 SGHTA, CDR2 FQGTGA. Written as DNA, the CDR3 is TGTGCCAGCAGCTTAATCCAAGGGGGACTCAATGAGCAGTTCTTC. This codes for CASSLIQGGLNEQFF.

This clonotype is classed as medium-sized (0.01 to 0.1%). The chain joins TRBV6-2 or TRBV6-3 to TRBJ2-5, with 7 bases lining up with TRBD2. Trimming at V came to 0 bases and at J to 1 base, leaving 8 bases not matched to a gene. Germline CDR1 MNHEY, CDR2 SVGEGT. The CDR3 runs to 17 residues. CDR3 sequence: CASSYSISSGRQETQYF. Here the CDR3 DNA reads TGTGCCAGCAGTTACTCGATCTCTAGCGGACGCCAAGAGACCCAGTACTTC.

This clonotype qualifies as medium-sized (0.01 to 0.1%). V is TRBV29-1 and J is TRBJ2-1; D is uncertain. The CDR3 totals 14 residues. V was shortened by 3 bases and J by 1 base, with 10 bases between the two germline ends. The germline gives CDR1 SQVTM, CDR2 ANQGSEA. The CDR3 nucleotides read TGCAGCGTTGACGGTCTTGAGTCCTACAATGAGCAGTTCTTC. Its translation is CSVDGLESYNEQFF.

By frequency in the sample, this clonotype is medium-sized. The chain combines TRBV2 with TRBJ2-6; 9 bases are a match to TRBD1. Germline V gene data show CDR1 as SNHLY and CDR2 as FYNNEI. J was trimmed by 1 base and V by 9 bases; bases with no gene match: 13. The CDR3 is made up of 18 amino acids. The CDR3 loop is CARGLPGQGMSGANVLTF. The DNA for the CDR3 is TGTGCCAGGGGACTACCGGGACAGGGAATGTCTGGGGCCAACGTCCTGACTTTC.

This clonotype was picked up a small number of times. The genes are TRBV4-3 and TRBJ1-2; no clear D. This CDR3 comprises 14 residues. The germline V and J ends were trimmed by 0 bases and 4 bases, with 9 bases remaining between them. Looked up from germline, CDR1 is LGHNA and CDR2 is YSLEER. The CDR3 loop is CASSQDGRFYGYTF. As DNA, the CDR3 is TGCGCCAGCAGCCAAGATGGCAGGTTCTATGGCTACACCTTC.

This chain links TRBV2 with TRBJ2-3; possible D gene TRBD2, 7 bases. The germline V and J ends were trimmed by 8 bases and 1 base, with 13 bases remaining between them. The CDR3 length is 14 residues. Germline V lookup: CDR1 SNHLY, CDR2 FYNNEI. CDR3 nucleotides: TGTGCCAGCGAGGGGGGGAGAGGCACAGATACGCAGTATTTT. As protein: CASEGGRGTDTQYF.

This clonotype is labeled as medium-sized. This chain uses TRBV7-2 with TRBJ1-2; D unclear. In germline, CDR1 is SGHTA, CDR2 FQGNSA. Trimming left V 3 bases short and J 4 bases short, with 9 bases between. The CDR3 is made up of 13 amino acids. In nucleotides, the CDR3 is TGTGCCAGCAGCTTTGACGGTGCCTATGGCTACACCTTC. Translation: CASSFDGAYGYTF.

Within the sample, this clonotype is medium-sized. V is TRBV19 and J is TRBJ2-1, with D unresolved. CDR1 and CDR2 (germline): LNHDA, SQIVND (reference sequence). The CDR3 extends over 12 amino acids. Between the trimmed V and J ends, which lost 1 base and 6 bases, there was a span of 4 bases. This chain's CDR3 is CASSIGRNEQFF. CDR3 nucleotide sequence: TGTGCCAGTAGTATAGGTCGCAATGAGCAGTTCTTC.

This clonotype rates as medium-sized (0.01 to 0.1%). The chain joins TRBV20-1 to TRBJ2-5; 11 bases line up with TRBD2. Germline V CDR1 and CDR2: DFQATT, SNEGSKA (reference sequence). V trimming: 4 bases; J trimming: 5 bases; junction bases outside the gene matches: 12. The CDR3 length is 16 residues. The CDR3 nucleotides read TGCAGTGCTACCTCACCTAGGGCTAGCGGGGGGGAGACCCAGTACTTC. It codes for CSATSPRASGGETQYF.

This clonotype has only a few counts. A clone one base away is much larger, so this may be a read error. The J gene is TRBJ2-3, the V gene TRBV2; TRBD2 is a possible D gene (6 bases). This CDR3 is 15 amino acids long. The V gene's germline CDR1 is SNHLY and CDR2 FYNNEI. V was cut by 8 bases and J by 10 bases, with 25 bases left in between. The chain's CDR3 is CASVPPGSGSGAQYF. CDR3 nucleotides: TGTGCCAGCGTCCCGCCGGGTAGCGGTTCCGGTGCGCAGTATTTT. Filled out from reference TRBV2 and TRBJ2-3, the complete variable domain reads EPEVTQTPSHQVTQMGQEVILRCVPISNHLYFYWYRQILGQKVEFLVSFYNNEISEKSEIFDDQFSVERPDGSNFTLKIRSTKLEDSAMYFCASVPPGSGSGAQYFGPGTRLTVL.

By its share, this clonotype is large. The rearrangement links TRBV6-5 to TRBJ2-1, with 10 bases that match TRBD2. The trim removed 2 bases at V and 9 bases at J, leaving 7 bases unmatched. The CDR3 extends over 15 amino acids. Germline CDR1 MNHEY, CDR2 SVGAGI. The CDR3 DNA reads as TGTGCCAGCAGTTACAGCCTAGCGGGGGAAAGTGAGCAGTTCTTC. Protein product: CASSYSLAGESEQFF.

By proportion, this clonotype is large. The CDR3 loop reads CASSQGASGGASDTQYF. CDR3 sequence (DNA): TGCGCCAGCAGCCAAGGGGCGAGCGGGGGGGCATCAGATACGCAGTATTTT. This chain uses TRBV4-1 with TRBJ2-3, with 10 positions matching TRBD2. The CDR3 has 17 residues. Losses at the gene ends were 1 base for V and 4 bases for J; bases not matched to a gene: 8. The germline V gene encodes CDR1 MGHRA and CDR2 YSYEKL.

Sample share makes this clonotype medium-sized. The chain is built from TRBV9 and TRBJ2-5; perhaps TRBD1 as D (5 bases). V dropped 4 bases and J dropped 4 bases, with 17 bases sitting between them. Germline CDR1 is SGDLS and CDR2 is YYNGEE. The CDR3 is 15 residues long. The DNA of the CDR3 is TGTGCCAGCAGCTCACGGCCAGACAGATTAGAGACCCAGTACTTC. Translated, it gives CASSSRPDRLETQYF.

This clonotype is judged medium-sized. The V call is TRBV29-1, the J call TRBJ1-1; no reliable D call. Trimming removed 6 bases from V and 6 bases from J, with 14 bases in between. Germline V gene data show CDR1 as SQVTM and CDR2 as ANQGSEA. The CDR3 contains 12 residues. CDR3 residues: CSVVHRAAEAFF. The DNA for the CDR3 is TGCAGCGTCGTGCACAGAGCCGCTGAAGCTTTCTTT.

Sample share makes this clonotype medium-sized (0.01 to 0.1%). The chain combines TRBV11-2 with TRBJ2-7; D remains unclear. This CDR3 region has 12 residues. Trimming pared 5 bases from V and 5 bases from J, leaving 10 bases between. Germline V lookup: CDR1 SGHAT, CDR2 FQNNGV. CDR3 in amino acids: CASSTSGNEQYF. CDR3 DNA: TGTGCCAGCAGCACATCAGGTAACGAGCAGTACTTC. Based on the CDR3 plus reference TRBV11-2 and TRBJ2-7, the full variable domain is EAGVAQSPRYKIIEKRQSVAFWCNPISGHATLYWYQQILGQGPKLLIQFQNNGVVDDSQLPKDRFSAERLKGVDSTLKIQPAKLEDSAVYLCASSTSGNEQYFGPGTRLTVT.

In its sample, this clonotype is medium-sized. The chain couples TRBV29-1 to TRBJ2-3; no clear D gene. Trimming pared 2 bases from V and 7 bases from J, leaving 22 bases between. Germline values: CDR1 SQVTM, CDR2 ANQGSEA. The CDR3 consists of 16 residues. The CDR3 loop reads CSVERPGGRPQYTQYF. CDR3 sequence (DNA): TGCAGCGTTGAAAGGCCGGGCGGACGCCCACAATATACGCAGTATTTT.

By sample fraction, this clonotype is hyperexpanded. V and J are TRBV5-6 and TRBJ2-7; D not resolved. CDR1 and CDR2 (germline): SGHDT, YYEEEE. Trimming took off 1 base at V and 2 bases at J, with 13 bases between the two ends. The length of the CDR3 is 15 residues. Here the CDR3 reads CASSLSHVVAYEQYF. CDR3 nucleotides: TGTGCCAGCAGCTTGTCCCATGTGGTAGCCTACGAGCAGTACTTC.

This clonotype is judged medium-sized. The chain couples TRBV28 to TRBJ2-2; D may be TRBD1 (6 bases). Trimming removed 5 bases from V and 6 bases from J, with 7 bases in between. CDR1 is MDHEN, CDR2 SYDVKM, per germline. The CDR3 length is 12 residues. The CDR3 is CASSRQAGELFF. CDR3 sequence (DNA): TGTGCCAGCAGTCGACAGGCCGGGGAGCTGTTTTTT.

This clonotype rates as medium-sized. The chain carries TRBV18 and TRBJ1-3, with no clear D. Germline V lookup: CDR1 KGHSH, CDR2 LQKENI. The CDR3 contains 15 residues. Deletions cut 0 bases from V and 0 bases from J, with 6 bases between. CDR3: CASSPPGGSGNTIYF. The CDR3 DNA reads TGTGCCAGCTCACCACCAGGCGGCTCTGGAAACACCATATATTTT. Based on the CDR3 plus reference TRBV18 and TRBJ1-3, the full variable domain is NAGVMQNPRHLVRRRGQEARLRCSPMKGHSHVYWYRQLPEEGLKFMVYLQKENIIDESGMPKERFSAEFPKEGPSILRIQQVVRGDSAAYFCASSPPGGSGNTIYFGEGSWLTVV.

By frequency in the sample, this clonotype is medium-sized (0.01 to 0.1%). The chain combines TRBV24-1 with TRBJ2-3; D is perhaps TRBD1 or TRBD2 (7 bases each). Germline V lookup: CDR1 KGHDR, CDR2 SFDVKD. Trimming took off 9 bases at V and 5 bases at J, with 14 bases between the two ends. The CDR3 consists of 13 residues. CDR3 DNA sequence: TGTGCCACCGGGGAGGGGGCGGTAGATACGCAGTATTTT. It translates to CATGEGAVDTQYF.

By sample fraction, this clonotype is medium-sized (0.01 to 0.1%). The CDR3 loop is CAISEQGKKETQYF. The CDR3 DNA follows: TGTGCCATCAGTGAGCAGGGGAAAAAAGAGACCCAGTACTTC. The chain employs TRBV10-3 and TRBJ2-5; D is possibly TRBD1 (6 bases). V lost 2 bases and J 3 bases, leaving 10 bases between the germline ends. Germline V gene sequence: CDR1 ENHRY, CDR2 SYGVKD. The CDR3 totals 14 residues.

This clonotype rates as medium-sized. V gene TRBV12-3 or TRBV12-4 combines with J gene TRBJ2-2; D gene uncertain. V lost 6 bases and J 4 bases, leaving 12 bases between the germline ends. This CDR3 spans 14 amino acids. The CDR3 coding sequence is TGTGCCAGCAGGGCGTGGTCGGCCACCGGGGAGCTGTTTTTT. It translates to CASRAWSATGELFF.

This clonotype is categorized as medium-sized. The rearrangement links TRBV7-8 to TRBJ2-3, with D unclear. CDR3 length: 17 residues. Trimming took 0 bases from V and 0 from J, leaving 13 bases between them. Germline CDR1 SGHVS, CDR2 FQNEAQ. CDR3 DNA: TGTGCCAGCAGCTTAGCTTTGGCGGCCACTAGCACAGATACGCAGTATTTT. Translated: CASSLALAATSTDTQYF.